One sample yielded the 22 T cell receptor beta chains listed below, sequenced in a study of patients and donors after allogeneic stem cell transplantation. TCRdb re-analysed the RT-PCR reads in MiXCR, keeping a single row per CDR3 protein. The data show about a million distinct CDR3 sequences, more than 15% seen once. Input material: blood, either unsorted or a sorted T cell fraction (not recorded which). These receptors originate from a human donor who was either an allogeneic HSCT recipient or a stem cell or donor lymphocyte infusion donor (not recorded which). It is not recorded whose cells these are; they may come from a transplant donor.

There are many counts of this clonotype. The chain's CDR3 is CASSQDNLGDYYGYTF. Written as DNA, the CDR3 is TGCGCCAGCAGCCAAGATAACCTGGGAGACTACTATGGCTACACCTTC. The rearrangement joins TRBV4-1 to TRBJ1-2; D gene ambiguous. V lost 0 bases, J lost 3 bases, and 14 bases lay in between. This CDR3 comprises 16 residues. CDR1 and CDR2 from the germline V gene are MGHRA and YSYEKL.

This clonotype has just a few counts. CDR3 DNA sequence: TGCAGCATCGACAGGGAACGTGACAATGAGCAGTTCTTC. Translating gives CSIDRERDNEQFF. V and J are TRBV29-1 and TRBJ2-1; TRBD1 matches 7 bases. This CDR3 is built from 13 residues. The germline V gene has CDR1 SQVTM and CDR2 ANQGSEA. The V and J ends lost 8 bases and 5 bases, in that order; junction bases with no gene match: 9.

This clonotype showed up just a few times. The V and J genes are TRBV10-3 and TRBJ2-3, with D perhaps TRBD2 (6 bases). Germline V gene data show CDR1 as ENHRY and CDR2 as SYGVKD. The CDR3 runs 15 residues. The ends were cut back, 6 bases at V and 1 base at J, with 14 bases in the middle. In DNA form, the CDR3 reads TGTGCCATCAGCCCAGCGGGCGGGGGCACAGATACGCAGTATTTT. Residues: CAISPAGGGTDTQYF.

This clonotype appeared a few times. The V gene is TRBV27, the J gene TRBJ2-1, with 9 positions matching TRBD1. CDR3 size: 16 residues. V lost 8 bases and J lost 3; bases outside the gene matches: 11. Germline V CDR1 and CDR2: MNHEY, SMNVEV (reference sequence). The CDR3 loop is CASLGQGARGYNEQFF. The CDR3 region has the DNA TGTGCCAGCTTGGGACAGGGAGCAAGGGGCTACAATGAGCAGTTCTTC.

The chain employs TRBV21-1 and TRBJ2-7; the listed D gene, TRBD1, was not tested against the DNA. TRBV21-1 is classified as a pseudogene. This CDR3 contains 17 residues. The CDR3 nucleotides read TGTGCCAGCAGCAAAGATCTCGGGGACACCTCCTCCTACGAGCAGTACTTC. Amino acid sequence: CASSKDLGDTSSYEQYF.

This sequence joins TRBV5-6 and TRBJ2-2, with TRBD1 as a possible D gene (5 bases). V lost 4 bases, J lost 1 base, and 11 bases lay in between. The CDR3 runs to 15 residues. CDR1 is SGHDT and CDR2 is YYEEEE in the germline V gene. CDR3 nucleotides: TGTGCCAGCAGCCCGGACATAAAGAACACCGGGGAGCTGTTTTTT. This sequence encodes CASSPDIKNTGELFF.

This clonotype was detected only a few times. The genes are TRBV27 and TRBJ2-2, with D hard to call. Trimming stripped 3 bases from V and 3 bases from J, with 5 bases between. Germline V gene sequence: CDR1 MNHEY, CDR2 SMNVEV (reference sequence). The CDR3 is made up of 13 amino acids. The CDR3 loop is CASSFGDTGELFF. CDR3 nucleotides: TGTGCCAGCAGTTTTGGGGACACCGGGGAGCTGTTTTTT.

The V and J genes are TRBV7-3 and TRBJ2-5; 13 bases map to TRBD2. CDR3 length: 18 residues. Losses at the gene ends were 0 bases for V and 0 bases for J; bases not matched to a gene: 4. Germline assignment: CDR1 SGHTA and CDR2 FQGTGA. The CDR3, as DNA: TGTGCCAGCAGCTTAACGGGACTAGCGGGAAGAGACCAAGAGACCCAGTACTTC. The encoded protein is CASSLTGLAGRDQETQYF.

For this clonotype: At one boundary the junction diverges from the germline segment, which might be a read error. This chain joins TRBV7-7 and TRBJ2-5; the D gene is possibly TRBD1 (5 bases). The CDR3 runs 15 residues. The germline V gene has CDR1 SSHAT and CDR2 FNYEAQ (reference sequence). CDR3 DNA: TGTGCTAGCAGCTTAAGAGTTAGGGGTCAAGAGACCCAGTACTTC. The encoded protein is CASSLRVRGQETQYF.

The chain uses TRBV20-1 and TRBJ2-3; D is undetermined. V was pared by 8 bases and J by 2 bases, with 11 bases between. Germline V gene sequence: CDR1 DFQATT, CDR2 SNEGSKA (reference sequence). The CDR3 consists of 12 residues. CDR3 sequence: CSPRQDTDTQYF. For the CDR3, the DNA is TGCAGTCCCCGACAAGACACAGATACGCAGTATTTT.

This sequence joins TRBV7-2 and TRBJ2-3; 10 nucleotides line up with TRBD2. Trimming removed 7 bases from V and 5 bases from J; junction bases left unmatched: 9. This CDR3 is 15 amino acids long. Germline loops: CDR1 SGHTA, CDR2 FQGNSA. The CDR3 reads CASNLSGRAKDTQYF. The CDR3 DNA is TGTGCCAGCAATTTAAGCGGGAGGGCCAAAGATACGCAGTATTTT.

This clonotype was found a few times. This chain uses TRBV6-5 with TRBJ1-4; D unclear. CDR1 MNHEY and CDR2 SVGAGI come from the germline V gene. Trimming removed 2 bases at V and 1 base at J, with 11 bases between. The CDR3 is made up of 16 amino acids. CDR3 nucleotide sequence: TGTGCCAGCAGTTACCTTTCCCCCCAAACTAATGAAAAACTGTTTTTT. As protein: CASSYLSPQTNEKLFF.

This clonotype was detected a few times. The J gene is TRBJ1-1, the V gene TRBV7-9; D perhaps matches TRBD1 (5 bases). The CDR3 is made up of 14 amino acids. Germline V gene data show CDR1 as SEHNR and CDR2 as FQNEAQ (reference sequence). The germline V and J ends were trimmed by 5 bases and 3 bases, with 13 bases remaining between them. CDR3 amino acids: CASSTTGGYTEAFF. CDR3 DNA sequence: TGTGCCAGCAGCACCACGGGGGGGTACACTGAAGCTTTCTTT.

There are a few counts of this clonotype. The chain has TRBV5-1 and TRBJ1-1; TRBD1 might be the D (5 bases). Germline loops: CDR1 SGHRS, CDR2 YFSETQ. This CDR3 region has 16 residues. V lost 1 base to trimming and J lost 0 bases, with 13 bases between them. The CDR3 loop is CASSLIGGRLNTEAFF. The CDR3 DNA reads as TGCGCCAGCAGCTTGATCGGGGGTCGCCTGAACACTGAAGCTTTCTTT.

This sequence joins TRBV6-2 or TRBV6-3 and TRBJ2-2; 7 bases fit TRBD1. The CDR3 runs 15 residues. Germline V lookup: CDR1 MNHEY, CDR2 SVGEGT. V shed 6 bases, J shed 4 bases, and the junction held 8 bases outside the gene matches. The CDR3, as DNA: TGTGCCAGCAGGGAACCGACAGGGTCCACCGGGGAGCTGTTTTTT. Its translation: CASREPTGSTGELFF.

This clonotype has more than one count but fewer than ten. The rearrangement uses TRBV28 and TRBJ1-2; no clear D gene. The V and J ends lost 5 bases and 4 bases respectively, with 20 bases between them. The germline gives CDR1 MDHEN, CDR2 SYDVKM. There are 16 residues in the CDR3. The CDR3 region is CASSEPMGYKGYGYTF. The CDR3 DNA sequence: TGTGCCAGCAGTGAACCGATGGGATACAAAGGCTATGGCTACACCTTC.

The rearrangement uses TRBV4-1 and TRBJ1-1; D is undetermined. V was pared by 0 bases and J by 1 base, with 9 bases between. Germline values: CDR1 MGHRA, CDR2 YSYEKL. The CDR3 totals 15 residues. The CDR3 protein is CASSQDEAGNTEAFF. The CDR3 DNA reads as TGCGCCAGCAGCCAAGATGAAGCTGGGAACACTGAAGCTTTCTTT.

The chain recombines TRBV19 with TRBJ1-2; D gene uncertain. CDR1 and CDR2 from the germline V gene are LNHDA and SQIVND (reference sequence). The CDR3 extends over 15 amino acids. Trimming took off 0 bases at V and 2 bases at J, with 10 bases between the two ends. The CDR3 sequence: CASSIDLGSNYGYTF. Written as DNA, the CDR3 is TGTGCCAGTAGTATAGATTTGGGCAGCAACTATGGCTACACCTTC.

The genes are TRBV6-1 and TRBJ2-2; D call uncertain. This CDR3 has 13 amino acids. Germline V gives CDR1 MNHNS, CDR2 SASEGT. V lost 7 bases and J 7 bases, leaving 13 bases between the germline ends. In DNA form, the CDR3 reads TGTGCCAGCATTCCCCCTGGTATCGGGGAGCTGTTTTTT. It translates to CASIPPGIGELFF.

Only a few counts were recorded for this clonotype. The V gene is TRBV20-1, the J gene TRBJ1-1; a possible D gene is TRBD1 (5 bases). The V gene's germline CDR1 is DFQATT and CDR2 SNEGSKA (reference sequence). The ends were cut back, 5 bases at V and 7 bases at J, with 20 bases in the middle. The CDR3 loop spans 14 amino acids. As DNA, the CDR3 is TGCAGTGCTGTCAGGGAGGGTGGGGTTCGTGAAGCTTTCTTT. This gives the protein CSAVREGGVREAFF.

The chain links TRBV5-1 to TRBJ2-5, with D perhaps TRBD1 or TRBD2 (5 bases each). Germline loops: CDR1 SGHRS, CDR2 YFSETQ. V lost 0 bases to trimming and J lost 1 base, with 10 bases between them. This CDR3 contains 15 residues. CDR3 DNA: TGCGCCAGCAGCTTGGGATATGGGGGCCAAGAGACCCAGTACTTC. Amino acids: CASSLGYGGQETQYF.

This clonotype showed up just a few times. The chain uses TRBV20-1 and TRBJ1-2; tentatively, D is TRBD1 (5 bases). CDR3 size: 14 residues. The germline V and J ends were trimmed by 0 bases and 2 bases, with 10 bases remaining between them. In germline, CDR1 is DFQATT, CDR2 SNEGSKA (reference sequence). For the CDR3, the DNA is TGCAGTGCTAGAGATTATGGGGCAAACTATGGCTACACCTTC. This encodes CSARDYGANYGYTF.